These T cell receptor beta chains were read from a single sample in a study of OX40 agonist ivuxolimab in advanced cancers. The method was immunoSEQ multiplex PCR; TCRdb's version includes in-frame clones alone and lacks a portion of them. The table lists tens of thousands of clones, around 81% of them singletons. The sample consisted of CD4+ or CD8+ T cells sorted from blood, taken in a trial of the OX40 agonist ivuxolimab. The origin of the receptors is an adult with an advanced solid tumor such as melanoma, head and neck, liver or kidney cancer. The conserved cysteine and the conserved F or W are not part of the CDR3 here.

V,J,CDR3
TRBV5-6,TRBJ2-7,ASFRTGQTYEQY
TRBV19,TRBJ2-1,ASSMGGSPVYNEQF
TRBV13,TRBJ2-5,ASSTRQGQETQY
TRBV28,TRBJ1-1,ASSLSGRGDEAF
TRBV27,TRBJ1-2,ASTGSNYGYT
TRBV25-1,TRBJ2-7,ASSGGGTSGNYEQY
TRBV4-2,TRBJ2-7,ASSQPGFYEQY
TRBV9,TRBJ2-2,ASSAGTSSTGELF
TRBV2,TRBJ2-2,ASSVQRVNTGELF
TRBV2,TRBJ2-2,ASNEGDGELF
TRBV5-5,TRBJ1-1,ASSLAQVNTEAF
TRBV7-8,TRBJ2-7,ASSSSGGNYEQY
TRBV27,TRBJ2-1,ASSSLSYNEQF
TRBV27,TRBJ2-7,ASSLTGEYYEQY
TRBV7-9,TRBJ1-5,ASSREGNQPQH
TRBV7-9,TRBJ2-7,ASSTTGPNYEQY
TRBV29-1,TRBJ1-1,SVEGFTEAF
TRBV27,TRBJ2-1,ASSLAGAYNEQF
TRBV5-6,TRBJ2-7,ASSLGQSYEQY
TRBV30,TRBJ2-2,AGRVGELF
TRBV19,TRBJ1-5,ASSIGQAGNQPQH
TRBV11-2,TRBJ1-6,ASSQERAPNSPLH
TRBV4-1,TRBJ1-2,ASSQPGVYGYT
TRBV28,TRBJ2-7,ASSMPGGHYEQY
TRBV2,TRBJ2-7,ASTPGQGSSEQY
TRBV19,TRBJ2-7,ASSIGPSWGKEQY
TRBV28,TRBJ2-6,ASSATIPTQSRANVLT
TRBV7-9,TRBJ1-1,ASSLSPGEAF
TRBV2,TRBJ1-4,ATRGRVGATNEKLF
TRBV4-1,TRBJ1-3,ASSDILSSGNTIY
TRBV5-1,TRBJ2-2,ASSPNQNPIANTGELF
TRBV15,TRBJ2-1,ATYSTRGHYNEQF
TRBV27,TRBJ2-7,ASSPGLAVRVDEQY
TRBV5-1,TRBJ2-1,ASSLGIYGASANEQF
TRBV9,TRBJ2-3,ASSVSGGTSTDTQY
TRBV28,TRBJ2-5,ASSPLLGQGQETQY
TRBV30,TRBJ2-7,ALGLGEQY
TRBV5-1,TRBJ2-7,ASSFFQEGEQY
TRBV9,TRBJ2-7,ASSSRTGNVNTYEQY
TRBV5-4,TRBJ2-3,ASSFIGGQEDTQY
TRBV28,TRBJ2-1,ASSLKRAGVYNEQF
TRBV4-1,TRBJ2-1,ASSYDNEQF
TRBV13,TRBJ1-1,ASSLGGTGTATEAF
TRBV7-6,TRBJ2-7,ASSLLTSSYEQY
TRBV28,TRBJ1-2,ASINQGQNYGYT
TRBV2,TRBJ1-2,ASSAPGPNADGYT
TRBV6-4,TRBJ1-5,ASSDWGTRPRQPQH